Described below is a single T cell receptor beta chain sequence and its context. These data are taken from a study of control samples from healthy donors and cancer patients. CDR3 length: 15 residues. Germline loops: CDR1 SNHLY, CDR2 FYNNEI. V was clipped by 6 bases and J by 8 bases, with 17 bases between them. The method was immunoSEQ multiplex PCR; TCRdb's version includes in-frame clones alone and lacks a portion of them. The profile shows tens of thousands of clones, about nine tenths of them singletons. The V call is TRBV2, the J call TRBJ1-6, with D tentatively TRBD1 (5 bases). The TCR was taken from a middle-aged man with lung cancer. Sequences were obtained from PBMCs. The CDR3 DNA sequence: TGTGCCAGCAGCCCCCCTGGGGGGGAGCATTCACCCCTCCACTTT. It specifies CASSPPGGEHSPLHF.